This T cell receptor beta chain came from a study of T cell repertoires in cytomegalovirus infection (dated by TCRdb to between 2017 and 2020). Some background on the complete study: The peptide stimulations were aimed at well-studied HLA-B-restricted epitopes as well as recently identified HLA-C-restricted CMV epitopes, whose presentation resists viral immunomodulation. Because public TCR beta signatures pointed to carriage of CMV infection together with the matching HLA type, the HLA type of each donor mattered for the analysis.

The germline V gene specifies SGHTA as CDR1 and FQGNSA as CDR2. V was cut back by 5 bases and J by 2 bases, leaving a gap of 24 bases between them. The CDR3 has 18 amino acids, counting the end cysteine and phenylalanine. CDR3 DNA is the only sequence kept; it has 54 bases, read in frame from the first base. The treatment or condition label corresponds to: in vitro stimulation with specific CMV peptide epitopes to enrich CMV-specific T cells. This clonotype came up many times. What this receptor recognizes is not known. Qualities for individual bases were not recorded, and no much larger clone is one base off. What the authors observed across the whole study: The ex vivo response was dominated by HLA-C-restricted CMV-specific TCR beta clonotypes, which also provided the single most frequent clonotype in two of eight donors. Carriers of CMV infection plus the relevant HLA type were discriminated by the cumulative frequency of public TCR beta family members in the study cohort and in an independent roughly 350-donor cohort.

Sequencer: Illumina HiSeq 1500. TCRdb applied fastp at Q25 and MiXCR to the public reads, then kept only in-frame beta chains. Entries that share a CDR3 protein sequence are merged under the most common genes and DNA. The sample table records 600,000 to 700,000 distinct CDR3 sequences; about 33% of these occur just once. The ten largest clones capture roughly 20% of the sample. The chain employs TRBV7-2 and TRBJ1-1; TRBD1 is a possible D gene, resting on 5 matching bases. The clonotype originates from a human donor in good health (CMV status not recorded). Some clones in this sample may be carry-over from other donors' samples. Sequencing was performed on cultured PBMCs, taken from culture after CMV antigen stimulation. CDR3 reads: CASSTPVKGRLGNTEAFF. The sequenced DNA is TGTGCCAGCAGCACCCCGGTGAAGGGGAGGTTGGGAAACACTGAAGCTTTCTTT.